The 10 T cell receptor beta chains in this list originate from one sample, sequenced in a study of T cell clonality in common variable immunodeficiency. Antigens of these TCRs are unknown. Study-wide findings and caveats: Fewer deletions and N-nucleotide insertions were reportedly seen in common variable immunodeficiency TCR beta sequences.

TCRdb keeps only in-frame clones here, not all; method: immunoSEQ multiplex PCR. Singletons are absent from the sample, which has under 20,000 clones. Sequenced: peripheral blood mononuclear cells. The source is a human donor with common variable immunodeficiency.

Worth noting for this clone: Read sequence stops 3 residues before the CDR3 end, and the germline J gene provides the missing end. The chain couples TRBV19 to TRBJ2-5, with TRBD2 matching 10 bases. CDR1 LNHDA and CDR2 SQIVND come from the germline V gene (reference sequence). After removal of 5 bases from V and 4 bases from J, the junction contained 7 bases not matched to a gene. This CDR3 is built from 15 residues. The CDR3 reads CASSSTSGVAETQYF. The sequenced CDR3 bases are TGTGCCAGTAGTTCTACTAGCGGGGTGGCAGAGACC.

This clone appeared many times. Read sequence stops 3 residues before the CDR3 end, and the germline J gene provides the missing end. The V call is TRBV29-1, the J call TRBJ1-1, with unresolved D. V lost 3 bases and J 5 bases, leaving 25 bases between the germline ends. From germline, CDR1 is SQVTM and CDR2 ANQGSEA. The CDR3 is 17 amino acids. The CDR3 bases that were read are TGCAGCGTTGATTTTCGCCGGGGAGGGCTCACGTGGACTGAA. It translates to CSVDFRRGGLTWTE. Given in full, the CDR3 is CSVDFRRGGLTWTEAFF. The full variable domain, its missing parts supplied by reference TRBV29-1 and TRBJ1-1, is SAVISQKPSRDICQRGTSLTIQCQVDSQVTMMFWYRQQPGQSLTLIATANQGSEATYESGFVIDKFPISRPNLTFSTLTVSNMSPEDSSIYLCSVDFRRGGLTWTEAFFGQGTRLTVV.

This clone was seen only a few times. Read data end 3 residues before the CDR3 end; the end is taken from the germline J gene. The chain employs TRBV30 and TRBJ1-5; TRBD1 matches at 11 bases. The CDR3 spans 15 residues. The trim removed 4 bases at V and 6 bases at J, leaving 8 bases unmatched. The germline V gene encodes CDR1 GTSNPN and CDR2 SVGIG (reference sequence). The CDR3 loop reads CAWTPTGTGGQPQHF. The covered CDR3 bases are TGTGCCTGGACCCCAACCGGGACAGGGGGTCAGCCC.

This clone was counted between two and nine times. The read halts 3 residues ahead of the CDR3 end, with the missing end drawn from the germline J gene. The chain uses TRBV19 and TRBJ1-1, with D perhaps matching TRBD1 (5 bases). Germline V gives CDR1 LNHDA, CDR2 SQIVND (reference sequence). The CDR3 has 14 amino acids. V shed 7 bases and J shed 4 bases, with 16 bases lying between them. CDR3 residues: CASTLPGGSTEAFF. The DNA read from the CDR3 is TGTGCCAGTACCCTCCCCGGGGGATCCACTGAA.

This clone was observed a handful of times. CDR3 DNA (partial): TGTGCCAGCAGCTTACGCCTGAGCCACTATGGC. It is translated as CASSLRLSHYG. The whole CDR3 reads CASSLRLSHYGYTF. This chain uses TRBV7-9 with TRBJ1-2; D remains ambiguous. The CDR3 extends 3 residues past the end of the read, so its final part is completed from the germline J gene. Germline CDR1 is SEHNR and CDR2 is FQNEAQ (reference sequence). Trimming stripped 2 bases from V and 3 bases from J, with 10 bases between. The CDR3 has 14 residues. Filled out from reference TRBV7-9 and TRBJ1-2, the complete variable domain reads DTGVSQNPRHKITKRGQNVTFRCDPISEHNRLYWYRQTLGQGPEFLTYFQNEAQLEKSRLLSDRFSAERPKGSFSTLEIQRTEQGDSAMYLCASSLRLSHYGYTFGSGTRLTVV.

This clone turned up a few times. The observed sequence ends 3 residues before the CDR3 terminus, with the missing tail filled in from the germline J gene. The chain combines TRBV7-2 with TRBJ1-2; D is unclear. V lost 1 base, J lost 3 bases, and 12 bases lay in between. Germline V gene sequence: CDR1 SGHTA, CDR2 FQGNSA. The CDR3 loop spans 15 amino acids. The CDR3 here is CASSLVGDNHYGYTF. The part of the CDR3 DNA that was read is TGTGCCAGCAGCTTAGTCGGAGACAATCACTATGGC.

This clone has only a few counts. The read comes to an end 3 residues before the CDR3 does, leaving the germline J gene to fill in the end. The rearrangement uses TRBV19 and TRBJ2-6, with 8 bases fitting TRBD2. Germline lookup yields CDR1 LNHDA and CDR2 SQIVND (reference sequence). Trimming cost V 5 bases and J 3 bases; bases outside gene matches: 12. The CDR3 spans 18 residues. CDR3 DNA (partial): TGTGCCAGTAGTTCTTCCGGGGGGGGCGCTTATGGGGCCAACGTC. Its protein product is CASSSSGGGAYGANV. The whole CDR3 protein reads CASSSSGGGAYGANVLTF.

This clone occurred a few times. The read ends 3 residues early relative to the CDR3; the germline J gene fills the gap. The chain has TRBV30 and TRBJ2-7, with 7 bases fitting TRBD1. This CDR3 region has 13 residues. The V and J ends lost 7 bases and 2 bases, in that order; junction bases with no gene match: 8. Germline V gives CDR1 GTSNPN, CDR2 SVGIG (reference sequence). Incomplete CDR3 DNA: TGTGCCTACTCGACAGGGCTTACCTACGAG. Protein sequence: CAYSTGLTYE. The entire CDR3 is CAYSTGLTYEQYF.

Only a few counts were recorded for this clone. From the germline J gene comes the end of the CDR3, since the read stops 3 residues before it. Other DNA variants within this sample encode the same CDR3. V gene TRBV7-9 combines with J gene TRBJ2-1; D may be TRBD2 (6 bases). CDR1 is SEHNR and CDR2 is FQNEAQ in the germline V gene (reference sequence). Trimming left V 8 bases short and J 1 base short, with 9 bases between. This CDR3 contains 13 residues. The CDR3 DNA, read in part, is TGTGCCAGCTTGGCGGGGTCCTACAATGAG. Residues: CASLAGSYNE. The full-length CDR3 reads as CASLAGSYNEQFF.

Only a few counts were recorded for this clone. The read falls 3 residues short of the CDR3 end, and the missing part is taken from the germline J gene. J is TRBJ1-1 and V is TRBV7-9; D not certain. Looked up from germline, CDR1 is SEHNR and CDR2 is FQNEAQ (reference sequence). The CDR3 runs to 13 residues. Trimming took off 6 bases at V and 1 base at J, with 9 bases between the two ends. The CDR3 reads CASRRTENTEAFF. Incomplete CDR3 DNA: TGTGCCAGCAGACGAACAGAGAACACTGAA.